The TCR beta chain under discussion was sequenced for a study of CD8 T cells in ankylosing spondylitis. This clonotype occurred many times. Antigen specificity is unknown. Generation of TCR beta libraries employed quantitative 5'-RACE incorporating molecular barcodes. TCRdb reprocessed the 5' RACE reads with MiXCR, giving one entry per CDR3 protein. The top ten hold less than 7.5% of the sample, which has 250,000 or so distinct CDR3 sequences, about 10% seen once. Study-level results: Seven or eight highly homologous variants made up a TCR beta motif, and this motif appeared characteristic of ankylosing spondylitis blood. Disease-associated clones were CD8+ and fairly uncommon in peripheral blood.

This CDR3 region has 14 residues. V was shortened by 0 bases and J by 5 bases, with 13 bases between the two germline ends. CDR1 and CDR2 from the germline V gene are SQVTM and ANQGSEA. This TCR was sampled from a male donor with ankylosing spondylitis or in good health (not recorded which). The specimen sequenced was blood, either unsorted or a sorted T cell fraction (not recorded which). The chain employs TRBV29-1 and TRBJ2-5; tentative D call: TRBD2 (7 bases). CDR3 coding DNA: TGCAGCGTTGAAGAGGCGGGGGCGGGGGAGACCCAGTACTTC. This codes for CSVEEAGAGETQYF.